This TCR beta chain was retrieved from a study of T cell repertoires in cytomegalovirus infection (dated by TCRdb to 2018 to 2020). For the wider study: Peptide stimulations targeted recently identified HLA-C-restricted CMV epitopes, whose presentation resists viral immunomodulation, together with well-studied HLA-B-restricted epitopes. Donor HLA type was relevant to the analysis, because carriage of CMV infection together with the matching HLA type was indicated by public TCR beta signatures. The paper's findings and limits, for the study overall: In both this cohort and an independent cohort of some 350 donors, the cumulative frequency of public TCR beta family members distinguished carriers of CMV infection plus the relevant HLA type. In the ex vivo response, HLA-C-restricted CMV-specific TCR beta clonotypes were dominant, and in two of eight donors the single most frequent clonotype came from this HLA-C-restricted group.

Interpreted using the paper, the treatment or condition label stands for: in vitro stimulation with specific CMV peptide epitopes to enrich CMV-specific T cells. Data came from an Illumina HiSeq 1500. TCRdb ran its own pipeline on the public reads, namely fastp trimming at Q25 and MiXCR clone calling, and kept in-frame beta chains. Every entry covers one CDR3 protein and lists the most common genes and DNA from its rows. This sample holds 700,000 to 950,000 distinct CDR3 sequences; 30% to 35% were observed only once. Of the sample, over 10% is held by the ten largest clones. Regarding this clonotype: No antigen is known for it. Base qualities are missing; no much larger clone stands one base away.

Spanning cysteine to phenylalanine, the CDR3 consists of 15 amino acids. The retained sequence is limited to the CDR3, 45 bases, with the frame set at the first base. After removal of 0 bases from V and 7 bases from J, the junction retains 5 bases not matched to a gene. CDR1 and CDR2, looked up from the germline V gene, are LGHNA and YSLEER. The sequencing used cultured CD8+ T cells from PBMCs, collected from culture after CMV antigen stimulation. The receptor's source is a human donor in good health (CMV status not recorded). Some clones in this sample may be carry-over from other donors' samples. The rearranged segments are TRBV4-3 and TRBJ1-4; TRBD1 aligns with 7 central bases. At the DNA level, the sequence is TGCGCCAGCAGCCAAGAAGACAGGGACGGTGAAAAACTGTTTTTT. This yields the protein CASSQEDRDGEKLFF.